The clone carrying this T cell receptor (beta chain) occurred once. Its antigen remains unknown. This specimen belongs to a study of T cell responses to AZD1222 COVID-19 vaccine. Points from the study as a whole: Distributed over spike, vaccine-associated CD4 TCRs predominated at 160-218 and 743-854. Baseline seropositivity characterized only six AZD1222 recipients.

The V end was cut by 0 bases, the J end by 1 base, with 6 bases between. The CDR3 sequence is 14 residues long. Germline CDR1 is SNHLY and CDR2 is FYNNEI. Using immunoSEQ multiplex PCR, the repertoire was profiled, and TCRdb retains in-frame clones only, with some absent. The table records about 150,000 clones, roughly 86% of them present only once. The sequencing used peripheral blood, collected 28 days after the second dose of the MenACWY control vaccine. The chain has TRBV2 and TRBJ1-1; no clear D gene. The TCR originated in an adult who received the MenACWY meningococcal vaccine as a control. CDR3 sequence (DNA): TGTGCCAGCAGTGAAGCGGGAGCGAACACTGAAGCTTTCTTT. Its translation: CASSEAGANTEAFF. Using reference TRBV2 and TRBJ1-1 for the parts outside the CDR3, the full variable domain is EPEVTQTPSHQVTQMGQEVILRCVPISNHLYFYWYRQILGQKVEFLVSFYNNEISEKSEIFDDQFSVERPDGSNFTLKIRSTKLEDSAMYFCASSEAGANTEAFFGQGTRLTVV.